This passage covers 25 T cell receptor beta chains from one sample sequenced in a study of OX40 agonist ivuxolimab in advanced cancers. The method was immunoSEQ multiplex PCR; TCRdb's version includes in-frame clones alone and lacks a portion of them. The repertoire holds approximately 60,000 clones, with approximately 86% as singletons. The material sequenced was CD4+ or CD8+ T cells sorted from blood, taken in a trial of the OX40 agonist ivuxolimab. These receptors were collected from an adult with an advanced solid tumor such as melanoma, head and neck, liver or kidney cancer.

This rearrangement joins TRBV25-1 to TRBJ1-4, with D possibly being TRBD1 (6 bases). CDR3 length: 15 residues. From germline, CDR1 is MGHDK and CDR2 SYGVNS. The ends were cut back, 6 bases at V and 8 bases at J, with 19 bases in the middle. The CDR3 spells CASSFSSRGKEKLFF. The CDR3 DNA reads TGTGCCAGCAGCTTTTCTTCTAGGGGGAAGGAAAAACTGTTTTTT.

The chain couples TRBV19 to TRBJ1-3; possibly TRBD1 for D (5 bases). The germline gives CDR1 LNHDA, CDR2 SQIVND (reference sequence). Trimming cost V 10 bases and J 0 bases, with 22 bases left between them. The CDR3 has 17 residues. The CDR3 DNA reads as TGTGCCACCTTATCAGCCAGGGAACCCCTCTCTGGAAACACCATATATTTT. Its protein is CATLSAREPLSGNTIYF. The full variable domain, rest sourced from reference TRBV19 and TRBJ1-3, is DGGITQSPKYLFRKEGQNVTLSCEQNLNHDAMYWYRQDPGQGLRLIYYSQIVNDFQKGDIAEGYSVSREKKESFPLTVTSAQKNPTAFYLCATLSAREPLSGNTIYFGEGSWLTVV.

The chain employs TRBV7-9 and TRBJ2-3; 9 bases align to TRBD2. The CDR3 has 18 residues. V lost 2 bases and J lost 2; bases outside the gene matches: 11. Germline V gene lookup returns CDR1 SEHNR and CDR2 FQNEAQ (reference sequence). The CDR3 here is CASSLPRGAGGDTDTQYF. The CDR3, as DNA: TGTGCCAGCAGCTTACCACGCGGGGCGGGAGGGGACACAGATACGCAGTATTTT.

The J gene is TRBJ2-1, the V gene TRBV18; the match to TRBD2 covers 7 bases. Germline lookup yields CDR1 KGHSH and CDR2 LQKENI. The J segment lost 1 base and the V segment lost 3 bases, leaving 6 bases of the junction unmatched. The CDR3 spans 16 residues. CDR3 in amino acids: CASSPLAVGSYNEQFF. The CDR3 coding sequence is TGTGCCAGCTCACCCCTAGCGGTGGGTTCCTACAATGAGCAGTTCTTC. Based on the CDR3 plus reference TRBV18 and TRBJ2-1, the full variable domain is NAGVMQNPRHLVRRRGQEARLRCSPMKGHSHVYWYRQLPEEGLKFMVYLQKENIIDESGMPKERFSAEFPKEGPSILRIQQVVRGDSAAYFCASSPLAVGSYNEQFFGPGTRLTVL.

The V and J genes are TRBV5-1 and TRBJ1-4, with a tentative D call TRBD1 (5 bases). The germline CDR1 and CDR2 sequences are SGHRS and YFSETQ. Trimming pared 0 bases from V and 7 bases from J, leaving 13 bases between. The CDR3 is made up of 15 amino acids. The CDR3 loop reads CASSLVGRMSEKLFF. CDR3 nucleotides: TGCGCCAGCAGCTTGGTGGGACGAATGAGTGAAAAACTGTTTTTT.

The rearrangement joins TRBV4-1 to TRBJ2-1, with a tentative D call TRBD2 (6 bases). Germline CDR1 is MGHRA and CDR2 is YSYEKL. The CDR3 consists of 14 residues. V lost 7 bases to trimming and J lost 0 bases, with 10 bases between them. In nucleotides, the CDR3 is TGCGCCAGCAAGGAGGGGAGCTCCTACAATGAGCAGTTCTTC. Amino acid sequence: CASKEGSSYNEQFF.

This clone was recorded once. Distinct nucleotide sequences in the sample also encode this CDR3. V and J are TRBV28 and TRBJ1-2, with D hard to call. CDR3 size: 11 residues. Trimming took 3 bases from V and 6 from J, leaving 5 bases between them. Germline assignment: CDR1 MDHEN and CDR2 SYDVKM. CDR3 loop: CASSLTDGYTF. The DNA of the CDR3 is TGTGCCAGCAGTTTGACGGATGGCTACACCTTC.

The gene calls are TRBV9 and TRBJ1-5; D may be TRBD1 (5 bases). Trimming cost V 0 bases and J 5 bases, with 12 bases left between them. The CDR3 consists of 15 residues. The germline CDR1 and CDR2 sequences are SGDLS and YYNGEE. Written as DNA, the CDR3 is TGTGCCAGCAGCGTAGGAGTCCAGGGCGATCAGCCCCAGCATTTT. Translation gives CASSVGVQGDQPQHF.

The chain has TRBV19 and TRBJ2-1; 9 bases are a match to TRBD1. This CDR3 region has 14 residues. The germline gives CDR1 LNHDA, CDR2 SQIVND (reference sequence). The ends lost 7 bases at V and 6 bases at J; junction bases unmatched: 7. DNA for the CDR3: TGTGCCAGTATTGACAGGGGGTCGGGCAATGAGCAGTTCTTC. Its translation: CASIDRGSGNEQFF.

V and J are TRBV19 and TRBJ1-3; TRBD1 matches 8 bases. V lost 4 bases to trimming and J lost 2 bases; unmatched junction nucleotides: 7. The CDR3 contains 16 residues. Germline loops: CDR1 LNHDA, CDR2 SQIVND (reference sequence). CDR3 in amino acids: CASSTVATGAGNTIYF. In DNA form, the CDR3 reads TGTGCCAGTAGTACGGTTGCGACAGGGGCTGGAAACACCATATATTTT.

This chain links TRBV5-1 with TRBJ1-3; the D is unclear. The germline V gene has CDR1 SGHRS and CDR2 YFSETQ. Deletions cut 0 bases from V and 0 bases from J, with 7 bases between. The CDR3 contains 15 residues. The CDR3: CASSLGRSSGNTIYF. CDR3 DNA: TGCGCCAGCAGCTTGGGACGTAGCTCTGGAAACACCATATATTTT. The variable domain in full, with the rest retrieved from reference TRBV5-1 and TRBJ1-3, is KAGVTQTPRYLIKTRGQQVTLSCSPISGHRSVSWYQQTPGQGLQFLFEYFSETQRNKGNFPGRFSGRQFSNSRSEMNVSTLELGDSALYLCASSLGRSSGNTIYFGEGSWLTVV.

This clone has only a few counts. The genes are TRBV5-1 and TRBJ1-2; no definite D call. V was shortened by 4 bases and J by 6 bases, with 10 bases between the two germline ends. CDR1 and CDR2 from the germline V gene are SGHRS and YFSETQ. CDR3 length: 12 amino acids. The CDR3 bases are TGCGCCAGCAGCGTCGCTTCGGATGGCTACACCTTC. The encoded protein is CASSVASDGYTF.

V and J are TRBV5-4 and TRBJ2-2; 9 bases agree with TRBD2. Germline CDR1 and CDR2: SGHNT and YYREEE (reference sequence). CDR3 length: 16 residues. The junction had 6 bases not matched to a gene; V was cut back by 1 base and J by 5 bases. The CDR3 nucleotides are TGTGCCAGCAGCTTGCCGACTAGCGGAGCGACCGGGGAGCTGTTTTTT. Its protein product is CASSLPTSGATGELFF.

Note on this clone: Additional DNA sequences in this sample encode the identical CDR3. V and J are TRBV7-9 and TRBJ2-1; TRBD2 aligns across 9 bases. CDR3 length: 17 residues. V was clipped by 3 bases and J by 0 bases; unmatched bases: 6. Germline V gene lookup returns CDR1 SEHNR and CDR2 FQNEAQ (reference sequence). CDR3 residues: CASSFLGAGGSYNEQFF. In DNA, the CDR3 is TGTGCCAGCAGCTTCCTCGGAGCGGGAGGCTCCTACAATGAGCAGTTCTTC. The variable domain in full, with the rest retrieved from reference TRBV7-9 and TRBJ2-1, is DTGVSQNPRHKITKRGQNVTFRCDPISEHNRLYWYRQTLGQGPEFLTYFQNEAQLEKSRLLSDRFSAERPKGSFSTLEIQRTEQGDSAMYLCASSFLGAGGSYNEQFFGPGTRLTVL.

This clone occurred once. V and J are TRBV14 and TRBJ2-1; perhaps D is TRBD1 or TRBD2 (5 bases each). Trimming cost V 1 base and J 3 bases, with 13 bases left between them. Germline values: CDR1 SGHDN, CDR2 FVKESK. The CDR3 sequence is 16 residues long. The CDR3 DNA follows: TGTGCCAGCAGCCAAGTACTAGGGGTACTCTACAATGAGCAGTTCTTC. Its translation: CASSQVLGVLYNEQFF.

CDR3 nucleotides: TGTGCCTGGTCAACATTGGACTCCCTCAATCAGCCCCAGCATTTT. Its translation is CAWSTLDSLNQPQHF. The genes are TRBV30 and TRBJ1-5; no clear D gene. The CDR3 has 15 amino acids. The germline CDR1 and CDR2 sequences are GTSNPN and SVGIG (reference sequence). The V end was cut by 5 bases, the J end by 3 bases, with 17 bases between.

The chain combines TRBV4-1 with TRBJ1-2; 10 bases match TRBD1. This CDR3 is 14 amino acids long. Per germline, CDR1 MGHRA and CDR2 YSYEKL. V trimming: 5 bases; J trimming: 7 bases; junction bases outside the gene matches: 7. Here the CDR3 reads CASSGDRGFRGYTF. The DNA for the CDR3 is TGCGCCAGCAGCGGGGACAGGGGTTTTCGTGGCTACACCTTC.

This clone is a singleton in its sample. The rearrangement uses TRBV7-2 and TRBJ1-2, with D perhaps TRBD1 (6 bases). Trimming shortened V by 6 bases and J by 4 bases, and 18 bases separated the two germline ends. Looked up from germline, CDR1 is SGHTA and CDR2 is FQGNSA. The CDR3 spans 15 residues. For the CDR3, the DNA is TGTGCCAGCAGGCGGGACATTCTGGAGCTCTATGGCTACACCTTC. This encodes CASRRDILELYGYTF.

This chain connects TRBV21-1 to TRBJ1-5; the DNA was not compared with TRBD1, the D call given in the table. TRBV21-1 is recorded as a pseudogene. The CDR3 contains 17 residues. This CDR3 is CASSKTDQGASNQPQHF. CDR3 bases: TGTGCCAGCAGCAAAACGGACCAGGGGGCTAGCAATCAGCCCCAGCATTTT.

This clone showed up just a few times. The chain joins TRBV5-1 to TRBJ2-3; TRBD2 matches at 12 bases. Germline values: CDR1 SGHRS, CDR2 YFSETQ. The J segment lost 7 bases and the V segment lost 4 bases, leaving 13 bases of the junction unmatched. This CDR3 spans 17 amino acids. CDR3 region: CASSIRTSGASTNTQYF. The CDR3 DNA is TGCGCCAGCAGCATTCGGACTAGCGGGGCCTCCACGAATACGCAGTATTTT.

The CDR3 sequence is CASTTFRGGDYGYTF. CDR3 coding DNA: TGTGCCAGTACCACATTCCGGGGAGGGGACTATGGCTACACCTTC. The V and J genes are TRBV19 and TRBJ1-2; the D gene is possibly TRBD1 (5 bases). Germline values: CDR1 LNHDA, CDR2 SQIVND (reference sequence). The CDR3 covers 15 residues. V lost 7 bases to trimming and J lost 3 bases, with 18 bases between them.

V gene TRBV6-6 combines with J gene TRBJ2-7, with unresolved D. This CDR3 has 12 amino acids. Trimming removed 6 bases from V and 3 bases from J, with 9 bases in between. Per the germline V gene, CDR1 is MNHNY and CDR2 is SVGAGI (reference sequence). CDR3 in amino acids: CASSFDGYEQYF. The CDR3 DNA reads TGTGCCAGCAGCTTCGACGGCTACGAGCAGTACTTC.

The CDR3 DNA follows: TGTGCCAGCAGTCCCAATTCTGGAAACACCATATATTTT. Translated: CASSPNSGNTIYF. The chain couples TRBV27 to TRBJ1-3; no firm D call. CDR3 size: 13 residues. Per germline, CDR1 MNHEY and CDR2 SMNVEV (reference sequence). Trimming pared 5 bases from V and 1 base from J, leaving 6 bases between.

J is TRBJ2-1 and V is TRBV7-6; 14 nucleotides agree with TRBD2. Losses at the gene ends were 5 bases for V and 8 bases for J; bases not matched to a gene: 5. Germline V gene sequence: CDR1 SGHVS, CDR2 FNYEAQ. The CDR3 extends over 15 amino acids. This CDR3 reads CASSHGTSGSYEQFF. Here the CDR3 DNA reads TGTGCCAGCAGCCACGGGACTAGCGGGAGTTATGAGCAGTTCTTC.

This clone was seen a single time. The V call is TRBV7-6, the J call TRBJ2-1; 9 bases are shared with TRBD2. CDR1 is SGHVS, CDR2 FNYEAQ, per germline. This CDR3 region has 16 residues. V shed 1 base and J 6 bases; nucleotides not matched to a gene: 7. In nucleotides, the CDR3 is TGTGCCAGCAGCTTAGTGGGCGGGAGGGTTTCCAATGAGCAGTTCTTC. It is translated as CASSLVGGRVSNEQFF.